This TCR beta chain is from a study of T-cell reconstitution after alpha-beta-depleted transplantation in children. V lost 8 bases and J lost 4, with 16 bases in between. Germline values: CDR1 SNHLY, CDR2 FYNNEI. The CDR3 is made up of 14 amino acids. Unique molecular identifiers were used in preparing the TCRbeta library. TCRdb fed the PCR reads into MiXCR, producing one record per CDR3 protein. The table has approximately 230,000 distinct CDR3 sequences, roughly a quarter seen once; the top ten hold roughly 5%. The sequence was obtained from a female patient aged 2 to 10 who had a stem cell transplant for congenital amegakaryocytic thrombocytopenia, so the T cells may come from the graft donor. The chain is built from TRBV2 and TRBJ2-3; D is unresolved. The source material was PBMCs, mostly from graft donor cells, sampled 360 days after TCRalphabeta/CD19-depleted stem cell transplant. CDR3 sequence reads: CASARASGADTQYF. Written as DNA, the CDR3 is TGTGCCAGCGCCCGGGCCAGTGGCGCAGATACGCAGTATTTT.